This T cell receptor (beta chain) appears in the sequencing data of a study of T cell repertoires in cytomegalovirus infection. Across the study: From public TCR beta signatures came an indication of both CMV infection and matching HLA type.

This clonotype occurred a few times. Antigen unknown. Regarding the study as a whole: The cumulative frequency of public TCR beta families identified carriers of CMV plus the relevant HLA.

TCRdb used MiXCR to reprocess the reads, holding one entry per CDR3 protein. The sample has around 490,000 distinct CDR3 sequences; around a quarter are singletons. CDR3 size: 16 residues. The J segment lost 3 bases and the V segment lost 2 bases, leaving 5 bases of the junction unmatched. CDR1 and CDR2 (germline): ENHRY, SYGVKD. The rearrangement uses TRBV10-3 and TRBJ2-7; 12 positions agree with TRBD2. The sequencing input was PBMCs. The receptor was derived from a human donor in good health (CMV status not recorded). Some clones in this sample may be carry-over from other donors' samples. The CDR3 nucleotides are TGTGCCATCAGTGAGGGGGGACTAGCGGGTGTCTACGAGCAGTACTTC. Amino acids: CAISEGGLAGVYEQYF.